These 8 T cell receptor beta chains were sequenced from one sample in a study of T cell responses to AZD1222 COVID-19 vaccine. Produced via immunoSEQ multiplex PCR; TCRdb's table is partial and in-frame only. The sample contains about 120,000 clones, less than 90% of which appear only once. This material consisted of peripheral blood, taken on day 0 of AZD1222 vaccination. The receptor source for this set is an adult in good health.

The chain joins TRBV28 to TRBJ2-3; possibly TRBD1 or TRBD2 for D (7 bases each). The CDR3 extends over 16 amino acids. Germline V gives CDR1 MDHEN, CDR2 SYDVKM. The ends were cut back, 10 bases at V and 1 base at J, with 21 bases in the middle. This CDR3 is CATQGGLRGGTDTQYF. The CDR3 DNA follows: TGTGCCACCCAGGGGGGGTTGAGGGGAGGCACAGATACGCAGTATTTT.

The rearrangement links TRBV5-1 to TRBJ1-1; D possibly corresponds to TRBD1 (5 bases). CDR3 length: 14 residues. Per germline, CDR1 SGHRS and CDR2 YFSETQ. Trimming stripped 1 base from V and 3 bases from J, with 10 bases between. The CDR3 protein is CASSLLTRDTEAFF. For the CDR3, the DNA is TGCGCCAGCAGCTTGCTTACCAGGGACACTGAAGCTTTCTTT.

The chain joins TRBV10-3 to TRBJ1-3; D ambiguous. The CDR3 sequence is 14 residues long. V was pared by 0 bases and J by 0 bases, with 3 bases between. CDR1 is ENHRY and CDR2 is SYGVKD in the germline V gene. The chain's CDR3 is CAISESDSGNTIYF. CDR3 DNA sequence: TGTGCCATCAGTGAGTCGGACTCTGGAAACACCATATATTTT.

The chain has TRBV28 and TRBJ1-1; 7 nucleotides align to TRBD1. The CDR3 runs 15 residues. J gave up 3 bases and V 3 bases, and 7 bases lay outside the gene matches. Germline V gene lookup returns CDR1 MDHEN and CDR2 SYDVKM. CDR3 sequence (DNA): TGTGCCAGCAGTTTCCAACAGGGGACGGACACTGAAGCTTTCTTT. Protein: CASSFQQGTDTEAFF.

The J gene is TRBJ2-6, the V gene TRBV19; D ambiguous. V was trimmed by 5 bases and J by 4 bases, leaving 18 bases between them. The CDR3 covers 17 residues. The germline gives CDR1 LNHDA, CDR2 SQIVND (reference sequence). The CDR3 coding sequence is TGTGCCAGTAGTGAAGGTGGCCGTGTGTCGGGGGCCAACGTCCTGACTTTC. Translation gives CASSEGGRVSGANVLTF.

The chain links TRBV19 to TRBJ1-1; D might be TRBD1 (6 bases). Trimming stripped 2 bases from V and 7 bases from J, with 14 bases between. CDR3 length: 14 amino acids. Per germline, CDR1 LNHDA and CDR2 SQIVND (reference sequence). The CDR3 nucleotides are TGTGCCAGTAGTATACGCAGGGGCCCCTTTGAAGCTTTCTTT. Protein product: CASSIRRGPFEAFF. Full variable domain (remainder filled in from reference TRBV19 and TRBJ1-1): DGGITQSPKYLFRKEGQNVTLSCEQNLNHDAMYWYRQDPGQGLRLIYYSQIVNDFQKGDIAEGYSVSREKKESFPLTVTSAQKNPTAFYLCASSIRRGPFEAFFGQGTRLTVV.

This clone was observed a few times. The rearrangement links TRBV27 to TRBJ1-2; 8 bases are a match to TRBD1. Looked up from germline, CDR1 is MNHEY and CDR2 is SMNVEV (reference sequence). The CDR3 is made up of 16 amino acids. V was clipped by 3 bases and J by 1 base; unmatched bases: 7. This CDR3 is CASSFGQGRGNYGYTF. The CDR3 DNA reads as TGTGCCAGCAGTTTTGGACAGGGACGGGGTAACTATGGCTACACCTTC.

The chain has TRBV24-1 and TRBJ1-1, with D unclear. V shed 4 bases and J shed 1 base, with 12 bases lying between them. Germline lookup yields CDR1 KGHDR and CDR2 SFDVKD. The CDR3 is made up of 15 amino acids. In DNA, the CDR3 is TGTGCCACCAGTGACCCTTTAGACCCGAACACTGAAGCTTTCTTT. This sequence encodes CATSDPLDPNTEAFF.